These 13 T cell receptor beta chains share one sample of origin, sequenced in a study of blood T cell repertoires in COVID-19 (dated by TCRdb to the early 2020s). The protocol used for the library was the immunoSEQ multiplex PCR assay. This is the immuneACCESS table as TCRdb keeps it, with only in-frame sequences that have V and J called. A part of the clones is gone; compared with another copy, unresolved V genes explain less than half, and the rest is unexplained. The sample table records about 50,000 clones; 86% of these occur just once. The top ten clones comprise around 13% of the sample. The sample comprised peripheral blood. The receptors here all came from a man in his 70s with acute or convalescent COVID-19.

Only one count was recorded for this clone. The CDR3: CASSLLAGVLNEQFF. As DNA, the CDR3 is TGTGCCAGCAGCCTCCTAGCGGGAGTTCTCAATGAGCAGTTCTTC. J is TRBJ2-1 and V is TRBV3-1 (or the pseudogene TRBV3-2); 10 bases line up with TRBD2. The CDR3 is made up of 15 amino acids. Germline lookup yields CDR1 LGHDT and CDR2 YNNKEL (reference sequence). V lost 4 bases and J lost 6; bases outside the gene matches: 6.

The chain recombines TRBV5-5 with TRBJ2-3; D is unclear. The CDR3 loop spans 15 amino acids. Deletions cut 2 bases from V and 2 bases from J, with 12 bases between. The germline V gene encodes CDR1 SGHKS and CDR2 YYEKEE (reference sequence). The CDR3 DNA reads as TGTGCCAGCAGCTTTACCCAGAGGTACACAGATACGCAGTATTTT. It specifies CASSFTQRYTDTQYF.

CDR3 in amino acids: CATSDARLADSYNEQFF. The DNA of the CDR3 is TGTGCCACCAGTGATGCCAGACTAGCAGATTCCTACAATGAGCAGTTCTTC. The chain has TRBV24-1 and TRBJ2-1; 7 bases fit TRBD2. Germline V gene data show CDR1 as KGHDR and CDR2 as SFDVKD. The CDR3 runs 17 residues. The trim removed 3 bases at V and 1 base at J, leaving 8 bases unmatched.

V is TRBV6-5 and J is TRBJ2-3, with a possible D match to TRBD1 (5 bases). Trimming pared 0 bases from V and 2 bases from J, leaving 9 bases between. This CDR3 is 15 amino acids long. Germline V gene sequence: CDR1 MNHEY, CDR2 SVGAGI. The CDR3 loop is CASSYSIGATDTQYF. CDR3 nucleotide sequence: TGTGCCAGCAGTTACTCGATAGGGGCCACAGATACGCAGTATTTT.

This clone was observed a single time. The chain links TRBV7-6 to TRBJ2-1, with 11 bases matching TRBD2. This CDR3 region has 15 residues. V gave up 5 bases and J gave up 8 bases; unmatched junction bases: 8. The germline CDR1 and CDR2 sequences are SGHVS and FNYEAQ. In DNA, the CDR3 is TGTGCCAGCAGCGCTGGGACTAGCGGTATCTATGAGCAGTTCTTC. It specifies CASSAGTSGIYEQFF.

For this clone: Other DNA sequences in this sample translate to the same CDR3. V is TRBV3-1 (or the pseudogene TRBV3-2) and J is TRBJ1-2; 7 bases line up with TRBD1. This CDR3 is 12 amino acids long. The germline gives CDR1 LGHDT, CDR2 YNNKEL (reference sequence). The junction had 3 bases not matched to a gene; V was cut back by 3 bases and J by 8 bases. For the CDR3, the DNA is TGTGCCAGCAGCCAGACAGGGAGAGGCTACACCTTC. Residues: CASSQTGRGYTF.

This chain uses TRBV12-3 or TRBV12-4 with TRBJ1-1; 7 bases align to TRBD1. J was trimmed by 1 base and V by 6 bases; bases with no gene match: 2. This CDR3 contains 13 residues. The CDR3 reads CASSRDRNTEAFF. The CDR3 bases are TGTGCCAGCAGCCGGGACAGGAACACTGAAGCTTTCTTT.

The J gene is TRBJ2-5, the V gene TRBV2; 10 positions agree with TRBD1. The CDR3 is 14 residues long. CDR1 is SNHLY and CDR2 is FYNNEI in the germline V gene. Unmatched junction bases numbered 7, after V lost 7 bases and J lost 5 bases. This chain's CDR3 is CASKMTGGRETQYF. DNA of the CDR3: TGTGCCAGCAAGATGACAGGGGGCCGGGAGACCCAGTACTTC.

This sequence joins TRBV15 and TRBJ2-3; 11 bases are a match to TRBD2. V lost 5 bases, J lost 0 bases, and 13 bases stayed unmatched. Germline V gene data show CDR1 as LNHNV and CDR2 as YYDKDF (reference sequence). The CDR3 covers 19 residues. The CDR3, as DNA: TGTGCCACCAGCTTAAGGACTAGCGGGTCTTATACTAGCACAGATACGCAGTATTTT. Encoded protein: CATSLRTSGSYTSTDTQYF. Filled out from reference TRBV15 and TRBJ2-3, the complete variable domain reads DAMVIQNPRYQVTQFGKPVTLSCSQTLNHNVMYWYQQKSSQAPKLLFHYYDKDFNNEADTPDNFQSRRPNTSFCFLDIRSPGLGDTAMYLCATSLRTSGSYTSTDTQYFGPGTRLTVL.

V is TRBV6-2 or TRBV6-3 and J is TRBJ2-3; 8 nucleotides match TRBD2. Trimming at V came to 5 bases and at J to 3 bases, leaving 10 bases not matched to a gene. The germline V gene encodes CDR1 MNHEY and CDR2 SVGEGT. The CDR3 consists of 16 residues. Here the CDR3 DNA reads TGTGCCAGCAGTCGCGTAGCGGGATCTCTTACAGATACGCAGTATTTT. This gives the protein CASSRVAGSLTDTQYF.

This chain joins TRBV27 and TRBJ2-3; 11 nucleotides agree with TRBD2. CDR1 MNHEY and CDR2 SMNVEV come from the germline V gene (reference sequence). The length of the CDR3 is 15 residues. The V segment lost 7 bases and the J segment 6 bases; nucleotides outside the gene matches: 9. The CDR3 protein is CASTTLAGGDDTQYF. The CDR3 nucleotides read TGTGCCAGCACCACCCTAGCGGGGGGCGACGATACGCAGTATTTT.

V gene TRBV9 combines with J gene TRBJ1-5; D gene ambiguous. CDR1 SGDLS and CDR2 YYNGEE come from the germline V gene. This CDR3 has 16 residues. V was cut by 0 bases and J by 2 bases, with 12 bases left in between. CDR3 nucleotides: TGTGCCAGCAGCGTAGGGCCGGGGATGGGCAATCAGCCCCAGCATTTT. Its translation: CASSVGPGMGNQPQHF. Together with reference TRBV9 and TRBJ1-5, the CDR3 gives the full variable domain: DSGVTQTPKHLITATGQRVTLRCSPRSGDLSVYWYQQSLDQGLQFLIQYYNGEERAKGNILERFSAQQFPDLHSELNLSSLELGDSALYFCASSVGPGMGNQPQHFGDGTRLSIL.

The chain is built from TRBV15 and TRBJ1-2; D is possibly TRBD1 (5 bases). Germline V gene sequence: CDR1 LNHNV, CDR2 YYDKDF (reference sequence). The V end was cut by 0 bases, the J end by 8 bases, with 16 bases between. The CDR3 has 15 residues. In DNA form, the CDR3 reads TGTGCCACCAGCAGAGAACAGGCTACCGCCCGCGGCTACACCTTC. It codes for CATSREQATARGYTF.